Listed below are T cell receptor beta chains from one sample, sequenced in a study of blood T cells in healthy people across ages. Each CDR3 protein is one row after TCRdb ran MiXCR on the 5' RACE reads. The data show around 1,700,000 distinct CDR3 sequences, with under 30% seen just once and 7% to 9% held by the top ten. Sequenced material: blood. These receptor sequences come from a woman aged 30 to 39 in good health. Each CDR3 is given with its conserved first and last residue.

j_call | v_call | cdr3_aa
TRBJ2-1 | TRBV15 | CATSREGGRTYNEQFF
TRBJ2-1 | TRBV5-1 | CASSRAAGGPYNEQFF
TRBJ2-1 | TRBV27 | CASSLSRAGGPGEQFF
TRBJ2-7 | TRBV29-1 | CSVEEDTYEQYF
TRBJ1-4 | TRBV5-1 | CASSLAGQGATNEKLFF
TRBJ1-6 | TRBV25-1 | CASSYPDRANSPLHF
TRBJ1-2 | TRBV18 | CASSPMGGAYGYTF
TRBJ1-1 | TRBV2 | CASSLYRFPEAFF
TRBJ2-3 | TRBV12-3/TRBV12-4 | CASSFSLAGSTDTQYF
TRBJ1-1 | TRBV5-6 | CASGELGPEAFF
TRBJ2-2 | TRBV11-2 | CASSPSGMSTGELFF
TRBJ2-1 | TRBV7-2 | CASSDSRNYYNEQFF
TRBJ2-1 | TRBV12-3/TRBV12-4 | CASSRSESSYNEQFF
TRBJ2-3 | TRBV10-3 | CAIRRQSGGNTDTQYF
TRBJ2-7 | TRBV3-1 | CASNNVAGEQYF
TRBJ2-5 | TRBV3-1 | CASSLEISETQYF
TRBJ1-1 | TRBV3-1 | CASSQGTVDTEAFF
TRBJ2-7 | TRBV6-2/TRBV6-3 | CASSPNFSGSSYEQYF
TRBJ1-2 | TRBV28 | CASSLPEAGGSRGYTF
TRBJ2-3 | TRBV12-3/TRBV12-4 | CASSSRESTDTQYF
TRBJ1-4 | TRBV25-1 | CASSEFRRAEKLFF
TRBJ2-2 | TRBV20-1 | CSADSGLADTGELFF
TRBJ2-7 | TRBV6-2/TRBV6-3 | CASVSELSYEQYF
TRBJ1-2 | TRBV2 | CASSGRADGYTF
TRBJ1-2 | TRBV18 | CASSRGGDARNTGYTF
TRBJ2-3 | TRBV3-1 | CASSQGPRDMQYF
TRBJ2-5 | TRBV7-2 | CASSLRAEGETQYF
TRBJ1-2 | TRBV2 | CASSESRGYTF
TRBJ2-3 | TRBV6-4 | CASSDSWVDTQYF
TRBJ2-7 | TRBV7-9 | CVSSLVTGGSYEQYF
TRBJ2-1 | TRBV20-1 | CSARDRPYNEQFF
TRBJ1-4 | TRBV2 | CASRPQGANEKLFF
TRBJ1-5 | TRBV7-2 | CASSVGQLANQPQHF
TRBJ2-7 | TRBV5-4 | CASSSGGGDRHEQYF
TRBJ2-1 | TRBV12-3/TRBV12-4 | CASRGLAAGAEQFF
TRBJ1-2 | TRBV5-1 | CASSAAGGDYGYTF
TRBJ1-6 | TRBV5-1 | CANSRAGDGYNSPLHF
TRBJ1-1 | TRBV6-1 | CASSVRTGIREAFF
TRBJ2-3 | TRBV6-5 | CASISAGDTDTQYF
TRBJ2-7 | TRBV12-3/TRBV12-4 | CAIIRTGGPGYEQYF
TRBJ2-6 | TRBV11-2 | CASSLRRGELGQSISGANVLTF
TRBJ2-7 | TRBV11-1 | CASRYPSGRGHEQDF
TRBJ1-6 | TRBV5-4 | CASSLMSDYNSPLHF
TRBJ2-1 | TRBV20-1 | CSARPGTSGGYEQFF
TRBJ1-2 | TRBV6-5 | CASSYSAWGANYGYTF
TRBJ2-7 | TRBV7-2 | CASSPGGTYYEQYF
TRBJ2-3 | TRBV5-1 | CASTTAGPPLNTQYF
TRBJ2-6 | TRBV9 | CASSPRDRGQSGANVLTF
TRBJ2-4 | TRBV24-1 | CATSESKQGAKNIQYF
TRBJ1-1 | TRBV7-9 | CASSLVSDEAFF
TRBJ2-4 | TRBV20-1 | CSGRRDTKNIQYF
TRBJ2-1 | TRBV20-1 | CSARAGLAGGVHEQFF
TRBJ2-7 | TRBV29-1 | CSVINEDNSYEQYF
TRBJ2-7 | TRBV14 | CASSQAQTSADYEQYF
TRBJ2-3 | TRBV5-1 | CASSSPRQAVTSGGAGYTQYF
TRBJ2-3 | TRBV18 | CASSSLTSPDTQYF
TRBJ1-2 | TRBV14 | CASSQEIYGYTF
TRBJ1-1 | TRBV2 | CASSGGRETEAFF
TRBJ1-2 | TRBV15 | CATSRAGSTAPYGYTF
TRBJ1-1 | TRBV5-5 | CASSFRPLEAFF